This passage covers 7 T cell receptor beta chains from one sample sequenced in a study of T cell responses to AZD1222 COVID-19 vaccine. Assay: immunoSEQ multiplex PCR; the TCRdb copy retains only in-frame clones and omits some. The table shows roughly 110,000 clones, with roughly 90% occurring only once. This specimen was peripheral blood, taken on day 0 of AZD1222 vaccination. The origin of the receptors is an adult in good health.

This sequence joins TRBV20-1 and TRBJ2-7; D not resolved. The CDR3 is 16 amino acids. Trimming removed 6 bases from V and 3 bases from J, with 24 bases in between. Germline loops: CDR1 DFQATT, CDR2 SNEGSKA (reference sequence). CDR3 DNA: TGCAGTGCCAGTGGCGGAGAGGTCATCGAACTCTACGAGCAGTACTTC. Translated: CSASGGEVIELYEQYF.

This clone was detected only once. This chain's CDR3 is CASSESQGAKVEQYF. The CDR3 DNA follows: TGTGCCAGCAGTGAATCCCAGGGGGCAAAAGTCGAGCAGTACTTC. The rearrangement joins TRBV25-1 to TRBJ2-7; 8 bases match TRBD1. This CDR3 has 15 amino acids. Trimming took 1 base from V and 6 from J; bases not matched to a gene: 8. Germline V CDR1 and CDR2: MGHDK, SYGVNS.

The rearrangement joins TRBV28 to TRBJ2-5, with 10 bases fitting TRBD2. The length of the CDR3 is 16 residues. V was pared by 5 bases and J by 4 bases, with 10 bases of the junction left unmatched. Per germline, CDR1 MDHEN and CDR2 SYDVKM. The CDR3, as DNA: TGTGCCAGCAGTCCAGCTAGCGGGAGAACAGTAGAGACCCAGTACTTC. Residues: CASSPASGRTVETQYF.

The chain has TRBV24-1 and TRBJ2-6; D uncertain. CDR1 is KGHDR and CDR2 is SFDVKD in the germline V gene. With 1 base removed from V and 0 bases from J, the gap between germline ends came to 15 bases. This CDR3 region has 19 residues. CDR3 sequence: CATSDFRTKVSSGANVLTF. As DNA, the CDR3 is TGTGCCACCAGTGATTTCCGGACGAAAGTATCCTCTGGGGCCAACGTCCTGACTTTC.

The rearrangement joins TRBV9 to TRBJ2-1; the match to TRBD2 covers 14 bases. Trimming at V came to 2 bases and at J to 8 bases, leaving 6 bases not matched to a gene. CDR3 length equals 16 residues. Germline CDR1 SGDLS, CDR2 YYNGEE. Here the CDR3 DNA reads TGTGCCAGCAGCGTGGCCGGGACTAGCGGGAGTTATGAGCAGTTCTTC. Its protein product is CASSVAGTSGSYEQFF.

The rearrangement joins TRBV11-1 to TRBJ2-5; D unclear. Trimming removed 7 bases from V and 0 bases from J, with 9 bases in between. The CDR3 runs 13 residues. Germline V gives CDR1 SGHAT, CDR2 FQDESV (reference sequence). CDR3 residues: CASTLSDQETQYF. The CDR3 bases are TGTGCCAGCACCCTGTCGGACCAAGAGACCCAGTACTTC. The full variable domain, its missing parts supplied by reference TRBV11-1 and TRBJ2-5, is EAEVAQSPRYKITEKSQAVAFWCDPISGHATLYWYRQILGQGPELLVQFQDESVVDDSQLPKDRFSAERLKGVDSTLKIQPAELGDSAMYLCASTLSDQETQYFGPGTRLLVL.

The chain uses TRBV19 and TRBJ2-1, with 15 bases aligning to TRBD2. This CDR3 comprises 18 residues. Germline V CDR1 and CDR2: LNHDA, SQIVND (reference sequence). V shed 1 base and J 8 bases; nucleotides not matched to a gene: 9. For the CDR3, the DNA is TGTGCCAGTAGTATAGGATGGACTAGCGGGAGGGCCAGGGATGAGCAGTTCTTC. Protein: CASSIGWTSGRARDEQFF.